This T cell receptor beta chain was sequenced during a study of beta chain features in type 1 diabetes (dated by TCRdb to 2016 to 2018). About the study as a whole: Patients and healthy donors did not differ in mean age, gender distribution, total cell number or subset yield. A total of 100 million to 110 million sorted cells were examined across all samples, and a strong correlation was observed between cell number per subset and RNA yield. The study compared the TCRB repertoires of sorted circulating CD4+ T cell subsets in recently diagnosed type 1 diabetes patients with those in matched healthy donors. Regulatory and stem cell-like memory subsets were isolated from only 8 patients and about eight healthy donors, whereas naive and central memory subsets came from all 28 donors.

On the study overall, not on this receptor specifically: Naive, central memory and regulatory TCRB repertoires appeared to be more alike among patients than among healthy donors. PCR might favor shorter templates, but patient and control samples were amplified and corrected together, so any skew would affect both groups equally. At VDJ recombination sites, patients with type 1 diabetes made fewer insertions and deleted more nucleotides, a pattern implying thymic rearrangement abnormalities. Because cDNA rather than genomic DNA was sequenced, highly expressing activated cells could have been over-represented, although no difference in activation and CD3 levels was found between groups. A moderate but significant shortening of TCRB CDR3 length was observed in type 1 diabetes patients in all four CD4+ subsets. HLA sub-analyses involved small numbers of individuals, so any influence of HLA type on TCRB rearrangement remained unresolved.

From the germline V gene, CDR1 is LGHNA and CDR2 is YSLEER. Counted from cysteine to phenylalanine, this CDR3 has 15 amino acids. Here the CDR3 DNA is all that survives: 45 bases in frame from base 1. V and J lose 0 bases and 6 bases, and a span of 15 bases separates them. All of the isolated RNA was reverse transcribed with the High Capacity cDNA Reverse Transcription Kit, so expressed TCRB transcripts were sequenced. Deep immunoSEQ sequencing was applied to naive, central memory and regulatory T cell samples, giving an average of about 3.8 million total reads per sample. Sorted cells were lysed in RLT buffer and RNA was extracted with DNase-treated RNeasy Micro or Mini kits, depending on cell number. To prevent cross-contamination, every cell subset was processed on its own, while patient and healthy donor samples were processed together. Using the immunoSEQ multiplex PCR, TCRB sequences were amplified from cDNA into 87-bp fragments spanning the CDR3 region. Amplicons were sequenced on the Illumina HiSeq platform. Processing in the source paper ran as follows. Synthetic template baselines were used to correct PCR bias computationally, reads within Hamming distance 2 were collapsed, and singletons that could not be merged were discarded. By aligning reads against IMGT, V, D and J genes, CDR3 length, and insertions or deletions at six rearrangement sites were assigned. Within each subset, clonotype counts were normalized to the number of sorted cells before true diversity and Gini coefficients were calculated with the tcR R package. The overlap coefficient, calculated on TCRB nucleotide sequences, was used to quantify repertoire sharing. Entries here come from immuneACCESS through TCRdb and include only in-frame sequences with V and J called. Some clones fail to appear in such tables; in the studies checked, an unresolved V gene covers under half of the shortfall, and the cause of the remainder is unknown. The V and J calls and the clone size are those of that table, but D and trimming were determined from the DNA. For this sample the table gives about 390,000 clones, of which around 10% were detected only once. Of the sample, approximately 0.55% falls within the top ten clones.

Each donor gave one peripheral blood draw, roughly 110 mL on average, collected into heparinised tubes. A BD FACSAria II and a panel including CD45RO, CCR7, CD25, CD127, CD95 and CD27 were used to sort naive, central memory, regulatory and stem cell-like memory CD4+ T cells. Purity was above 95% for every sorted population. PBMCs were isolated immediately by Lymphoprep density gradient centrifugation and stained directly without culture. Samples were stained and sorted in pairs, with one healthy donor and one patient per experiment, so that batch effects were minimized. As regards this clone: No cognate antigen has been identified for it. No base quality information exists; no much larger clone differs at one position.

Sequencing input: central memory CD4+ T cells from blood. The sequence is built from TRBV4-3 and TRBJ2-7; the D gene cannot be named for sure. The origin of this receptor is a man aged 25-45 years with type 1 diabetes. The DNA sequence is TGCGCCAGCAGCCAAGATGTCCGAGGTGGCAGCGAGCAGTACTTC. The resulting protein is CASSQDVRGGSEQYF.